The rows below give T cell receptor beta chains drawn from one sample of a study of cytotoxic CD8 clonotypes in ibrutinib-treated CLL. Sequencing was performed with immunoSEQ multiplex PCR; in TCRdb, only in-frame clones are kept and a portion is missing. The sample yields 60,000 to 65,000 clones, less than 75% seen once. The material was PBMCs, obtained after 12 months of ibrutinib treatment. These receptors originate from a human donor with chronic lymphocytic leukemia. The CDR3 runs from the conserved cysteine through the conserved F or W. A D gene is named only where the DNA matches it firmly. A row's size may be missing; if present it is once, few, many or a size class.

clone_size d_call j_call v_call cdr3_nt cdr3_aa
- - TRBJ2-1 TRBV28 TGTGCCAGCATCGCGGGGTCCCTATCCTACAATGAGCAGTTCTTC CASIAGSLSYNEQFF
once - TRBJ2-5 TRBV5-6 TGTGCCAGCAGCTTGGGGCCAGGGAGGGAGACCCAGTACTTC CASSLGPGRETQYF
- - TRBJ2-7 TRBV19 TGTGCCAGTAGTATGTCTAGCTCCGCCAGCTACGAGCAGTACTTC CASSMSSSASYEQYF
once TRBD2 TRBJ2-2 TRBV9 TGTGCCAGCAGCGTTCTCCCACTAGCGGGCACCGGGGAGCTGTTTTTT CASSVLPLAGTGELFF
- - TRBJ2-3 TRBV15 TGTGCCACCAGCAGGGGGGGCACAGATACGCAGTATTTT CATSRGGTDTQYF
- - TRBJ2-2 TRBV5-1 TGCGCCAGCAGCTTGATGGGGGGCTCCACCGGGGAGCTGTTTTTT CASSLMGGSTGELFF
few TRBD1 TRBJ2-7 TRBV5-6 TGTGCCAGCACCAAAGTGGGGACAGTCTACGAGCAGTACTTC CASTKVGTVYEQYF
- TRBD2 TRBJ2-1 TRBV27 TGTGCCAGCAGCGAACTAGCGGGGGGGCTTTCGGGCGGATTCAATGAGCAGTTCTTC CASSELAGGLSGGFNEQFF
- TRBD2 TRBJ2-1 TRBV5-4 TGTGCCAGCAGCCTAGGGGGACTAGCGGGAGACAATGAGCAGTTCTTC CASSLGGLAGDNEQFF
- TRBD2 TRBJ2-2 TRBV19 TGTGCCAGTAGGGGCGGGAGTAAGACCGGGGAGCTGTTTTTT CASRGGSKTGELFF
few TRBD2 TRBJ2-2 TRBV5-4 TGTGCCAGCAGCTACGGACTAGCGGGGGGCAGCACCGGGGAGCTGTTTTTT CASSYGLAGGSTGELFF
- - TRBJ1-2 TRBV2 TGTGCCAGCAGCCCCACTCCAAGGAACTATGGCTACACCTTC CASSPTPRNYGYTF
- - TRBJ2-1 TRBV6-5 TGTGCCAGCAGTTACTCGAGAAGCGGGTATATGGATGAGCAGTTCTTC CASSYSRSGYMDEQFF
few - TRBJ1-2 TRBV30 TGTGCCTGGAGCGTCCCAGGGACGTATGGCTACACCTTC CAWSVPGTYGYTF
- - TRBJ2-3 TRBV10-3 TGTGCCATCAGTGACAGGGGGGGGCCAGGGTCAGATACGCAGTATTTT CAISDRGGPGSDTQYF
few - TRBJ2-7 TRBV6-5 TGTGCCAGCAGTCGGACGAGAAGCTCCTACGAGCAGTACTTC CASSRTRSSYEQYF
- - TRBJ2-1 TRBV5-1 TGCGCCAGCAGCTTCGAGGGTTCGACCGATGAGCAGTTCTTC CASSFEGSTDEQFF
- - TRBJ2-1 TRBV11-2 TGTGCCAGCAGCTTAGTTATCTTTGATGAGCAGTTCTTC CASSLVIFDEQFF
- TRBD1 TRBJ1-2 TRBV2 TGTGCCAGCAGCTGGGAGACAGGGAAGAACTATGGCTACACCTTC CASSWETGKNYGYTF
- TRBD1 TRBJ1-6 TRBV7-9 TGTGCCAGCAGTTCAGGGGGCCCCCTCCACTTT CASSSGGPLHF
- TRBD2 TRBJ2-7 TRBV5-5 TGTGCCAGCAGCTTGCTTACTAGCGGGAGTTCCTTATACGAGCAGTACTTC CASSLLTSGSSLYEQYF
- - TRBJ2-1 TRBV19 TGTGCCAGTAGCCTATATAACGGCAATGAGCAGTTCTTC CASSLYNGNEQFF
few TRBD2 TRBJ2-3 TRBV28 TGTGCCAGCAGTTTAGGGCTAGCGGGAGGGACCCCTAGCACAGATACGCAGTATTTT CASSLGLAGGTPSTDTQYF
few TRBD1 TRBJ2-1 TRBV28 TGTGCCAGCAGCACAACAGGGGATGAGCAGTTCTTC CASSTTGDEQFF
- - TRBJ2-6 TRBV6-1 TGTGCCAGCAGGGAAGGTGGTGGGGCCAACGTCCTGACTTTC CASREGGGANVLTF
- - TRBJ1-1 TRBV27 TGTGCCAGCAGTTTCCAGGGTTCAAGGGCTGAAGCTTTCTTT CASSFQGSRAEAFF
few TRBD2 TRBJ2-1 TRBV30 TGTGCCTGGAGTGAGACTAGCGGGAGGTTCTACAATGAGCAGTTCTTC CAWSETSGRFYNEQFF
- - TRBJ2-7 TRBV9 TGTGCCAGCAGCGTAGCTTCGGGAGTAGGCGAGCAGTACTTC CASSVASGVGEQYF
- - TRBJ2-5 TRBV5-4 TGTGCCAGCAGCTTGGCCGGCGCAGGGATTGAGACCCAGTACTTC CASSLAGAGIETQYF
- TRBD2 TRBJ2-2 TRBV13 TGTGCCAGCAGCTCCCGCGGCGGGAGGTGGGCCGGGGAGCTGTTTTTT CASSSRGGRWAGELFF
- - TRBJ1-2 TRBV25-1 TGTGCCAGCAGTCGACCGGGGGGTGGCTACACCTTC CASSRPGGGYTF
- TRBD2 TRBJ2-5 TRBV11-2 TGTGCCAGCAGCTTCGGGGCAGGGACTAAAGAGACCCAGTACTTC CASSFGAGTKETQYF
- TRBD1 TRBJ1-2 TRBV9 TGTGCCAGCAGCGTAGGGACAGGAGGATATGGCTACACCTTC CASSVGTGGYGYTF
- - TRBJ1-4 TRBV27 TGTGCCAGCAAGAGGCACGCTAATGAAAAACTGTTTTTT CASKRHANEKLFF
- - TRBJ2-7 TRBV28 TGTGCCAGCGTTGAAGCTTCCGACTACGAGCAGTACTTC CASVEASDYEQYF
once - TRBJ1-5 TRBV6-6 TGTGCCAGCAGACACACAGGGTATCAGCCCCAGCATTTT CASRHTGYQPQHF
- - TRBJ1-5 TRBV6-5 TGCGCCAGCGCCCGGGACAAAACAAATCAGCCCCAGCATTTT CASARDKTNQPQHF
- TRBD2 TRBJ2-3 TRBV19 TGTGCCAGTAGTATTCTACTAGCGGGAGCAGATACGCAGTATTTT CASSILLAGADTQYF
- - TRBJ1-2 TRBV6-1 TGTGCCAGCAGTGTGGACAAAAGCTATGGCTACACCTTC CASSVDKSYGYTF
- - TRBJ1-2 TRBV6-5 TGTGCCAGCAGTTACTCGGAACAGACCTACTATGGCTACACCTTC CASSYSEQTYYGYTF